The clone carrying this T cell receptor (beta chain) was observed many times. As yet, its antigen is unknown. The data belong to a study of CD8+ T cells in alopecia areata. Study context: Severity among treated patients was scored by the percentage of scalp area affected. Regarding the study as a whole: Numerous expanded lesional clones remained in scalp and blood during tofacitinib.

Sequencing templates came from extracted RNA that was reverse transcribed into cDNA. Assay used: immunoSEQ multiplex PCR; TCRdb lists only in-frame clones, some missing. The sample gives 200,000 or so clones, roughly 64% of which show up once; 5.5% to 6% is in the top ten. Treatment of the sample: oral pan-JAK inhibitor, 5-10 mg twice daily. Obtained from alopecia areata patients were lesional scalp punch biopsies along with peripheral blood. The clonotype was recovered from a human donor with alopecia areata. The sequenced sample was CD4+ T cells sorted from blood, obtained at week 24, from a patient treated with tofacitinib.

The CDR3, as DNA: TGTGCCAGCAGCCAGACTAGCCCTAGGGTGGCAGATACGCAGTATTTT. It encodes CASSQTSPRVADTQYF. The V gene is TRBV7-2, the J gene TRBJ2-3, with 7 bases that match TRBD2. V trimming: 5 bases; J trimming: 4 bases; junction bases outside the gene matches: 12. CDR1 SGHTA and CDR2 FQGNSA come from the germline V gene. This CDR3 region has 16 residues.